The clone carrying this T cell receptor (beta chain) was found once. After extraction with the RNeasy kit, roughly 0.45 to 1 ug of the RNA was reverse transcribed using random hexamers. immunoSEQ multiplex PCR amplified TCR beta CDR3 across 54 Vbeta, 13 Jbeta. One entry per CDR3 protein, called by TCRdb with MiXCR from the immunoSEQ multiplex PCR reads. The data contain about 210,000 distinct CDR3 sequences, roughly 94% of them singletons. Trimming stripped 4 bases from V and 11 bases from J, with 20 bases between. The CDR3 has 14 amino acids. The germline gives CDR1 SGHAT, CDR2 FQNNGV. This specimen comes from a study of CD8 T cells in Susac syndrome. Controls were healthy donors (matched for age and sex). Purification of the CD8+ and CD4+ T cells relied on negative isolation, and TEMRA cells underwent FACS enrichment.

The TCR was taken from a human donor in good health. The sequencing input was CD4+ T cells from PBMCs. This chain connects TRBV11-2 to TRBJ1-1, with D possibly TRBD1 on 5 matching bases. In nucleotides, the CDR3 is TGTGCCAGCAGCTCCCTACGAACCCCAGGGCTGGCTTTCTTT. It codes for CASSSLRTPGLAFF.